The present T cell receptor (beta chain) was sequenced within a study of vaccination and CD4 T cells after COVID-19. The CDR3 totals 15 residues. Worth noting for this clonotype: Antigen unknown.

Treatment here: roughly 10-day PBMC culture with coronavirus spike peptide pools or control peptides (ViraFEST assay). An Oncomine TCR Beta short-read assay was used to sequence the DNA from cultured CD4+ T cells. TCRdb itself ran the PCR reads through MiXCR, one entry per CDR3 protein. There are 16,000 or so distinct CDR3 sequences in the sample; about three quarters occur only once, and over 9% lies in the top ten. This receptor was obtained from a human donor who received a COVID-19 vaccine. The chain employs TRBV21-1 and TRBJ1-1; TRBD1 is taken as the D call from the table, unchecked against the DNA. TRBV21-1 is a pseudogene locus. The input for sequencing was CD4+ T cells from blood, cultured in vitro, taken after SARS-CoV-2 vaccination. Written as DNA, the CDR3 is TGTGCCAGCAGCACCCCAGGCCCCCCGGGCACTGAAGCTTTCTTT. Translated, it gives CASSTPGPPGTEAFF.